This T cell receptor (beta chain) was profiled in a study of blood T cell repertoires in COVID-19. Assay used: immunoSEQ multiplex PCR; TCRdb lists only in-frame clones, some missing. The sample has a few hundred thousand clones, just over 85% seen once. Cohort allocation depended upon clinical history that participants reported. Trimming pared 1 base from V and 6 bases from J, leaving 10 bases between. Germline V gene lookup returns CDR1 SQVTM and CDR2 ANQGSEA. The CDR3 has 12 residues. Sequences were obtained from PBMCs or T cells enriched from blood (not recorded which). This chain connects TRBV29-1 to TRBJ2-7, with a weak D call TRBD2 (6 bases). The source of this sequence is a woman between 35 and 50 years old with acute COVID-19. CDR3 in DNA: TGCAGCGTTGAAGTGGGGGGTCGCGAGCAGTACTTC. Its translation: CSVEVGGREQYF.